This is a list of T cell receptor beta chains from one sample in a study of blood T cell repertoires in COVID-19. Using immunoSEQ multiplex PCR, the repertoire was profiled, and TCRdb retains in-frame clones only, with some absent. The sample consists of 75,000 to 100,000 clones, approximately 83% of them appearing once. Material: peripheral blood. The source of these receptors is a woman of 80 years or more with acute or convalescent COVID-19. Each CDR3 is given with its conserved first and last residue. The D gene is left open where the match is weak. Not every row has a clone size; where given, it reads once, few, many or a size class.

J gene: TRBJ2-7
clone size: .
D gene: .
V gene: TRBV4-3
CDR3 protein: CASSRKAESSYEQYF
CDR3 DNA: TGCGCCAGCAGCCGTAAAGCGGAAAGCTCCTACGAGCAGTACTTC

J gene: TRBJ2-3
clone size: .
D gene: .
V gene: TRBV6-5
CDR3 protein: CASIRDNPDTDTQYF
CDR3 DNA: TGTGCCAGCATCCGGGACAATCCGGACACAGATACGCAGTATTTT

J gene: TRBJ2-3
clone size: .
D gene: TRBD2
V gene: TRBV6-6
CDR3 protein: CASRLPGLGTDTQYF
CDR3 DNA: TGTGCCAGCAGGCTGCCGGGACTAGGGACAGATACGCAGTATTTT

J gene: TRBJ2-7
clone size: .
D gene: .
V gene: TRBV4-3
CDR3 protein: CASSQDQGGSPYEQYF
CDR3 DNA: TGCGCCAGCAGCCAAGATCAGGGTGGCAGCCCCTACGAGCAGTACTTC

J gene: TRBJ2-1
clone size: .
D gene: TRBD2
V gene: TRBV24-1
CDR3 protein: CATSDSTSGRAGYNEQFF
CDR3 DNA: TGTGCCACCAGTGACTCAACTAGCGGGAGGGCCGGGTACAATGAGCAGTTCTTC

J gene: TRBJ2-7
clone size: .
D gene: TRBD2
V gene: TRBV6-5
CDR3 protein: CASSYAGGGAYEQYF
CDR3 DNA: TGTGCCAGCAGTTACGCGGGGGGAGGGGCCTACGAGCAGTACTTC

J gene: TRBJ2-1
clone size: .
D gene: .
V gene: TRBV18
CDR3 protein: CASSLGHSSYNEQFF
CDR3 DNA: TGTGCCAGCTCCCTCGGACACTCTTCCTACAATGAGCAGTTCTTC

J gene: TRBJ2-7
clone size: .
D gene: .
V gene: TRBV5-1
CDR3 protein: CASSLVGGQGPYEQYF
CDR3 DNA: TGCGCCAGCAGCTTGGTGGGGGGGCAGGGCCCCTACGAGCAGTACTTC

J gene: TRBJ2-5
clone size: .
D gene: TRBD1
V gene: TRBV5-1
CDR3 protein: CASSLGGTGEETQYF
CDR3 DNA: TGCGCCAGCAGCTTGGGGGGGACAGGGGAAGAGACCCAGTACTTC

J gene: TRBJ1-1
clone size: .
D gene: TRBD1
V gene: TRBV18
CDR3 protein: CASSPGQGNTEAFF
CDR3 DNA: TGTGCCAGCTCACCGGGACAGGGGAACACTGAAGCTTTCTTT

J gene: TRBJ1-3
clone size: .
D gene: TRBD1
V gene: TRBV9
CDR3 protein: CASSATGASGNTIYF
CDR3 DNA: TGTGCCAGCAGCGCCACAGGGGCAAGTGGAAACACCATATATTTT

J gene: TRBJ2-5
clone size: .
D gene: .
V gene: TRBV3-1/TRBV3-2
CDR3 protein: CASKGGGQETQYF
CDR3 DNA: TGTGCCAGCAAGGGAGGAGGGCAAGAGACCCAGTACTTC

J gene: TRBJ2-3
clone size: few
D gene: TRBD1
V gene: TRBV7-3
CDR3 protein: CASSASGTATQYF
CDR3 DNA: TGTGCCAGCAGCGCATCCGGGACAGCTACGCAGTATTTT

J gene: TRBJ1-2
clone size: few
D gene: TRBD1
V gene: TRBV29-1
CDR3 protein: CSVDWGQGLGYTF
CDR3 DNA: TGCAGCGTTGATTGGGGACAGGGGTTGGGCTACACCTTC

J gene: TRBJ2-3
clone size: .
D gene: TRBD2
V gene: TRBV19
CDR3 protein: CASSSSTSGRADTQYF
CDR3 DNA: TGTGCCAGTAGTTCGTCGACTAGCGGGAGAGCAGATACGCAGTATTTT

J gene: TRBJ2-3
clone size: .
D gene: TRBD2
V gene: TRBV11-2
CDR3 protein: CASSQHRDYSTDTQYF
CDR3 DNA: TGTGCCAGCAGCCAACACCGGGACTACAGCACAGATACGCAGTATTTT

J gene: TRBJ2-3
clone size: .
D gene: .
V gene: TRBV30
CDR3 protein: CAWSVGAAEAQYF
CDR3 DNA: TGTGCCTGGAGTGTAGGGGCCGCCGAGGCGCAGTATTTT

J gene: TRBJ2-7
clone size: .
D gene: TRBD2
V gene: TRBV18
CDR3 protein: CASSRSGSTDEQYF
CDR3 DNA: TGTGCCAGCTCTCGGAGCGGGAGTACCGACGAGCAGTACTTC

J gene: TRBJ2-1
clone size: .
D gene: TRBD2
V gene: TRBV24-1
CDR3 protein: CATSDPTTSGRSYNEQFF
CDR3 DNA: TGTGCCACCAGTGATCCTACGACTAGCGGGAGGTCCTACAATGAGCAGTTCTTC

J gene: TRBJ2-2
clone size: .
D gene: TRBD2
V gene: TRBV7-6
CDR3 protein: CASSLQAGVNGELFF
CDR3 DNA: TGTGCCAGCAGCTTACAAGCGGGAGTTAACGGGGAGCTGTTTTTT

J gene: TRBJ2-7
clone size: .
D gene: TRBD2
V gene: TRBV7-6
CDR3 protein: CASSPGLAGYFYEQYF
CDR3 DNA: TGTGCCAGCAGCCCCGGACTAGCGGGTTATTTTTACGAGCAGTACTTC

J gene: TRBJ2-3
clone size: once
D gene: TRBD2
V gene: TRBV11-2
CDR3 protein: CASSLEAGLAGDTQYF
CDR3 DNA: TGTGCCAGCAGCTTAGAGGCGGGACTAGCGGGAGATACGCAGTATTTT

J gene: TRBJ2-3
clone size: once
D gene: .
V gene: TRBV9
CDR3 protein: CASSVVLTGAGVNTQYF
CDR3 DNA: TGTGCCAGCAGCGTAGTTTTAACGGGAGCTGGTGTGAATACGCAGTATTTT

J gene: TRBJ2-7
clone size: .
D gene: .
V gene: TRBV15
CDR3 protein: CATSRGGIYEQYF
CDR3 DNA: TGTGCCACCAGCAGAGGGGGCATCTACGAGCAGTACTTC

J gene: TRBJ2-3
clone size: .
D gene: .
V gene: TRBV4-2
CDR3 protein: CASSQERGTDTQYF
CDR3 DNA: TGTGCCAGCAGCCAAGAGAGAGGGACAGATACGCAGTATTTT

J gene: TRBJ2-5
clone size: .
D gene: TRBD1
V gene: TRBV5-1
CDR3 protein: CASSFAGQGGAETQYF
CDR3 DNA: TGCGCCAGCAGCTTCGCGGGACAGGGGGGTGCAGAGACCCAGTACTTC

J gene: TRBJ2-1
clone size: .
D gene: TRBD2
V gene: TRBV11-2
CDR3 protein: CASSLRLADNEQFF
CDR3 DNA: TGTGCCAGCAGCTTGAGACTAGCTGACAATGAGCAGTTCTTC

J gene: TRBJ2-1
clone size: .
D gene: .
V gene: TRBV6-2/TRBV6-3
CDR3 protein: CASSLRPRTYNEQFF
CDR3 DNA: TGTGCCAGCAGTTTGAGGCCGCGAACCTACAATGAGCAGTTCTTC

J gene: TRBJ1-2
clone size: .
D gene: TRBD1
V gene: TRBV6-5
CDR3 protein: CASSYGVGTGNYGYTF
CDR3 DNA: TGTGCCAGCAGTTACGGAGTTGGGACAGGGAACTATGGCTACACCTTC

J gene: TRBJ1-2
clone size: .
D gene: .
V gene: TRBV6-2/TRBV6-3
CDR3 protein: CASSYYPGIYGYTF
CDR3 DNA: TGTGCCAGCAGTTACTATCCAGGAATCTATGGCTACACCTTC

J gene: TRBJ2-7
clone size: .
D gene: .
V gene: TRBV7-2
CDR3 protein: CASSPTGRSYEQYF
CDR3 DNA: TGTGCCAGCAGTCCTACAGGGCGTAGCTACGAGCAGTACTTC

J gene: TRBJ2-7
clone size: .
D gene: TRBD2
V gene: TRBV5-4
CDR3 protein: CASSPRSSSGSYEQYF
CDR3 DNA: TGTGCCAGCAGCCCCCGGAGCTCTAGCGGGAGCTACGAGCAGTACTTC

J gene: TRBJ2-1
clone size: once
D gene: .
V gene: TRBV7-3
CDR3 protein: CASSFTSSYNEQFF
CDR3 DNA: TGTGCCAGCAGCTTCACCAGCTCCTACAATGAGCAGTTCTTC

J gene: TRBJ1-1
clone size: .
D gene: .
V gene: TRBV9
CDR3 protein: CASSVVEQPGAEAFF
CDR3 DNA: TGTGCCAGCAGCGTAGTGGAACAGCCAGGGGCTGAAGCTTTCTTT

J gene: TRBJ1-1
clone size: .
D gene: .
V gene: TRBV9
CDR3 protein: CASSVSGGPMITEAFF
CDR3 DNA: TGTGCCAGCAGCGTCTCCGGTGGGCCGATGATCACTGAAGCTTTCTTT

J gene: TRBJ2-1
clone size: .
D gene: TRBD2
V gene: TRBV5-4
CDR3 protein: CASSPGGLAGVTEQFF
CDR3 DNA: TGTGCCAGCAGCCCGGGGGGACTAGCGGGGGTAACTGAGCAGTTCTTC

J gene: TRBJ1-6
clone size: once
D gene: .
V gene: TRBV28
CDR3 protein: CASSVNSPLHF
CDR3 DNA: TGTGCCAGCAGCGTTAATTCACCCCTCCACTTT

J gene: TRBJ1-2
clone size: .
D gene: .
V gene: TRBV5-1
CDR3 protein: CASSPRWGGRDGYTF
CDR3 DNA: TGCGCCAGCAGCCCAAGGTGGGGGGGGCGCGATGGCTACACCTTC